This TCR beta chain was retrieved from a study of T cell responses to AZD1222 COVID-19 vaccine. Notes on the study in general: After the peak T cell response, and only then, were repertoires sampled. Nearly half of unique spike-specific TCRs reportedly avoided B.1.351 and B.1.1.7 mutated regions.

The CDR3 has 14 residues. Germline values: CDR1 LGHDT, CDR2 YNNKEL (reference sequence). V was shortened by 2 bases and J by 4 bases, with 11 bases between the two germline ends. Sequencing was performed with immunoSEQ multiplex PCR; in TCRdb, only in-frame clones are kept and a portion is missing. Of some 120,000 clones listed, roughly nine tenths were seen once; the top ten hold approximately 30%. This clone was observed once. Its antigen is as yet unknown. This material consisted of peripheral blood, taken on day 0 of AZD1222 vaccination. The sequence was obtained from an adult in good health. This chain uses TRBV3-1 (or the pseudogene TRBV3-2) with TRBJ1-2; no clear D gene. The CDR3 loop is CASSQRSQTYGYTF. CDR3 nucleotide sequence: TGTGCCAGCAGCCAAAGGAGTCAGACCTATGGCTACACCTTC.